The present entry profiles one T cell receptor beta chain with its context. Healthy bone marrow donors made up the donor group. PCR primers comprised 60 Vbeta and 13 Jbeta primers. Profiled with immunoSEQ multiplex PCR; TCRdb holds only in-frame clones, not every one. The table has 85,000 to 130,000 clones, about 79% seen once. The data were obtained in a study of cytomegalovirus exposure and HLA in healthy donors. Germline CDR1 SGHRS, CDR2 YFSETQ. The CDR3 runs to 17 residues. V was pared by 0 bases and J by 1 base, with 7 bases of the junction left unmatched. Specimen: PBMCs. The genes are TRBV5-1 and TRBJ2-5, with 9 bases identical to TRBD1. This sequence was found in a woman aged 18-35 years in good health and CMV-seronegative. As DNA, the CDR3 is TGCGCCAGCAGCTTGGCCGAAAACAGGGGGCCCCAAGAGACCCAGTACTTC. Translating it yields CASSLAENRGPQETQYF. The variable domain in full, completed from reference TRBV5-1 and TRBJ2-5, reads KAGVTQTPRYLIKTRGQQVTLSCSPISGHRSVSWYQQTPGQGLQFLFEYFSETQRNKGNFPGRFSGRQFSNSRSEMNVSTLELGDSALYLCASSLAENRGPQETQYFGPGTRLLVL.